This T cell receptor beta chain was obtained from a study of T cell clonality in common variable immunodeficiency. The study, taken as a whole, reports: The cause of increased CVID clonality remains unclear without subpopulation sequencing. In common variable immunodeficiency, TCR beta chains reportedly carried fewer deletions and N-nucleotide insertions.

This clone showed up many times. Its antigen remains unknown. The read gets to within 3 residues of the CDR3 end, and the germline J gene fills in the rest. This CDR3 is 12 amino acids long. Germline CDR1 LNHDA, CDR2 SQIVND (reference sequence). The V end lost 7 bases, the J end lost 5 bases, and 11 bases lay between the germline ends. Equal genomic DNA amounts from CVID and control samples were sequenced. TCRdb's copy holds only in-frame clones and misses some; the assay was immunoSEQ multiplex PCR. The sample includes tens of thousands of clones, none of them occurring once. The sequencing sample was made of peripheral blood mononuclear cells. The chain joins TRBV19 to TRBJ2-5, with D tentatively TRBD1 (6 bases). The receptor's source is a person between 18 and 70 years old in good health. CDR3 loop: CASNIQGETQYF. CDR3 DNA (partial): TGTGCCAGTAATATTCAGGGGGAGACC.